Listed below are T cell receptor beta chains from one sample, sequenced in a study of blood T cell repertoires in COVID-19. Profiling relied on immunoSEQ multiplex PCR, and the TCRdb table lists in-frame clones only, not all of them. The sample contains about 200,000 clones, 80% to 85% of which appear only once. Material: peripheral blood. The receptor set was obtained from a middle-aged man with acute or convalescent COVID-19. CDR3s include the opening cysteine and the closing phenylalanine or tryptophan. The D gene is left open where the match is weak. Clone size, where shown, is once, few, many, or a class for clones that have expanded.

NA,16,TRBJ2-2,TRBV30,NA,TGTGCCTGGAGTGGCCAGACAGGCTTAAGACGCTGGGAGCTGTTTTTT,CAWSGQTGLRRWELFF
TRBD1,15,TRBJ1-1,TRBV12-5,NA,TGTGCTAGTGGTCTCGAGGGGGCCCGGAACACTGAAGCTTTCTTT,CASGLEGARNTEAFF
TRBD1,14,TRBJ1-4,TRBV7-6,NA,TGTGCCAGCAGCTCAGGGGGCGGCAGTGAAAAACTGTTTTTT,CASSSGGGSEKLFF
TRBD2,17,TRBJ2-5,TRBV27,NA,TGTGCCAGCAGTTTCCAGGGACTAGCGGGAGAAGGGGAGACCCAGTACTTC,CASSFQGLAGEGETQYF
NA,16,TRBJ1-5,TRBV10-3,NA,TGTGCCATCAGTGATCACAGCCGGGGGGATTATCAGCCCCAGCATTTT,CAISDHSRGDYQPQHF
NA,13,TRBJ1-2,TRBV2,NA,TGTGCCAGCAGTGAGCGGGCAGGGGATGGCTACACCTTC,CASSERAGDGYTF
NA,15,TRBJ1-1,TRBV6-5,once,TGTGCCAGCAGTTACTCGGGCTTACCGAACACTGAAGCTTTCTTT,CASSYSGLPNTEAFF
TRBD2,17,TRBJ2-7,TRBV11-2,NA,TGTGCCAGCAGCTTTAGGGGGGGACTAGCTGGAGGGTACGAGCAGTACTTC,CASSFRGGLAGGYEQYF
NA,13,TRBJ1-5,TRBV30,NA,TGTGCCTGGAGTGAGAGGGATCCTCAGCCCCAGCATTTT,CAWSERDPQPQHF
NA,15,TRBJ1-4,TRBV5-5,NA,TGTGCCAGCACCGAACACGGCGGCAATGATGAAAAACTGTTTTTT,CASTEHGGNDEKLFF
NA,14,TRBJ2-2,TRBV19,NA,TGTGCCAGTGGCCCCCGCAGGGGGGCCGGGGAGCTGTTTTTT,CASGPRRGAGELFF
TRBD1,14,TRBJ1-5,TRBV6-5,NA,TGTGCCAGCAGTACGGGGACAGGCAATCAGCCCCAGCATTTT,CASSTGTGNQPQHF
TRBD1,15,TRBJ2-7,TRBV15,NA,TGTGCCACCAGCAGAGAAGGACAGGGATTCAACGAGCAGTACTTC,CATSREGQGFNEQYF
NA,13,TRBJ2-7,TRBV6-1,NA,TGTGCCAGCAGTGAATCCGGGAAATACGAGCAGTACTTC,CASSESGKYEQYF